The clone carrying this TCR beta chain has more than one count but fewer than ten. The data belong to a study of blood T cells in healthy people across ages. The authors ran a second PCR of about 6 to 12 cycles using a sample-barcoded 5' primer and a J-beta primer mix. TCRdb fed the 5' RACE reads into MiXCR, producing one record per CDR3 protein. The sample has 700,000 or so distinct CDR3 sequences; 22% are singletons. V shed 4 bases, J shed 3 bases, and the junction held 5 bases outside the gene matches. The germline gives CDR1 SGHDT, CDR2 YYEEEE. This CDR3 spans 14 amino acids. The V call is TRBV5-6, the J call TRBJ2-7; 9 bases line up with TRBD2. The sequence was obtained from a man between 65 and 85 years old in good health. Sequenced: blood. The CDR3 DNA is TGTGCCAGCAGCCCTAGCGGGAATTACTACGAGCAGTACTTC. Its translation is CASSPSGNYYEQYF.